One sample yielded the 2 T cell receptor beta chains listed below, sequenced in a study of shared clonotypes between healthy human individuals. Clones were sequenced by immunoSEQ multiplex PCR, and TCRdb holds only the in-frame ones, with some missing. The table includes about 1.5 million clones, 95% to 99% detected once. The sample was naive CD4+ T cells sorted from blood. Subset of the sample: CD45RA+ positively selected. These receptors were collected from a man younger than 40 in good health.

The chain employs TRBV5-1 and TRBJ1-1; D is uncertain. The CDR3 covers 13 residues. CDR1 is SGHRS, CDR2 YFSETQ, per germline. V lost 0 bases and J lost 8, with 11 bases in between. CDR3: CASSLDRRVEAFF. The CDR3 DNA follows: TGCGCCAGCAGCTTGGACCGCCGGGTAGAAGCTTTCTTT.

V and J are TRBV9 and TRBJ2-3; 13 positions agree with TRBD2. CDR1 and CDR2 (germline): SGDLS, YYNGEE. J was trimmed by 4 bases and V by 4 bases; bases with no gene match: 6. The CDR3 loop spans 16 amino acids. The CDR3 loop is CASSPGTSGNADTQYF. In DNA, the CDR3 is TGTGCCAGCAGCCCCGGGACTAGCGGGAACGCAGATACGCAGTATTTT.